This entry describes one T cell receptor (beta chain). Its antigen is as yet unknown. The entry originates in a study of cytomegalovirus exposure and HLA in healthy donors. This PCR relied on a set of 60 Vbeta primers and 13 Jbeta primers. Here immunoSEQ multiplex PCR was the method, and the copy in TCRdb shows in-frame clones only, minus some. Of 180,000 or so clones listed, approximately 9.5% were seen once; the top ten hold about 1.2%. Germline V CDR1 and CDR2: SEHNR, FQNEAQ (reference sequence). V was pared by 8 bases and J by 0 bases, with 11 bases between. The CDR3 is 14 amino acids. Study-wide results and limits: TRBV6-2, TRBV6-3 and other indistinguishable V segments were excluded. Analyzed later, association rates of TCRs varied across HLA loci, with DRB1 most and HLA-C fewest. V- and J-gene trimming in TCR beta was tied to a missense DCLRE1C variant by an analysis performed later.

Sequences were obtained from PBMCs. The receptor was derived from a young woman in good health and CMV-seropositive. V and J are TRBV7-9 and TRBJ2-1, with D perhaps matching TRBD2 (6 bases). DNA of the CDR3: TGTGCCAGCGACGGGCGGGACTCCTACAATGAGCAGTTCTTC. Residues: CASDGRDSYNEQFF.